This entry describes one T cell receptor (beta chain). The antigen is undetermined. These data belong to a study of OX40 agonist ivuxolimab in advanced cancers. Looking at the study overall: Clinicians treated patients with ivuxolimab, an agonistic anti-OX40 (CD134) antibody. Enrollees could have had prior anti-PD-1, anti-PD-L1 or anti-CTLA-4 therapy, which under 50% had received. General study points: Determination of antigen specificity was not performed for the expanded peripheral T cells.

Systemic immunosuppression or autoimmune disease history was grounds to exclude patients. Germline CDR1 SNHLY, CDR2 FYNNEI. CDR3 length: 15 residues. V dropped 7 bases and J dropped 4; count of bases not matched to a gene: 12. The method was immunoSEQ multiplex PCR; TCRdb's version includes in-frame clones alone and lacks a portion of them. This table has 75,000 to 100,000 clones, around 84% appearing once. This TCR was recovered from an adult with an advanced solid tumor such as melanoma, head and neck, liver or kidney cancer. The source was CD4+ or CD8+ T cells sorted from blood, collected in a trial of the OX40 agonist ivuxolimab. The V and J genes are TRBV2 and TRBJ1-2, with 7 bases aligning to TRBD1. The CDR3 DNA reads TGTGCCAGCATAATCCGACAGGGTGTGATCTATGGCTACACCTTC. Its protein product is CASIIRQGVIYGYTF.